Below, 7 T cell receptor beta chains from the same sample are listed, as sequenced in a study of patients and donors after allogeneic stem cell transplantation. TCRdb reprocessed the RT-PCR reads with MiXCR, giving one entry per CDR3 protein. The data contain about 960,000 distinct CDR3 sequences, approximately 19% of them seen just once; the ten biggest clones take up 6%. The specimen was blood, either unsorted or a sorted T cell fraction (not recorded which). The receptors were gathered from a human donor who was either an allogeneic HSCT recipient or a stem cell or donor lymphocyte infusion donor (not recorded which). It is not recorded whose cells these are; they may come from a transplant donor.

The rearrangement uses TRBV11-3 and TRBJ2-4, with 7 nucleotides matching TRBD2. Germline CDR1 SGHNT, CDR2 YENEEA. V lost 6 bases and J lost 3; bases outside the gene matches: 8. CDR3 length: 15 residues. The CDR3 is CASSYGGESKNIQYF. DNA for the CDR3: TGTGCCAGCAGTTATGGGGGGGAAAGCAAAAACATTCAGTACTTC.

This clonotype has only a few counts. The chain employs TRBV20-1 and TRBJ2-7; no definite D call. V gave up 3 bases and J gave up 2 bases, with 14 bases separating them. Germline CDR1 DFQATT, CDR2 SNEGSKA (reference sequence). This CDR3 is built from 14 residues. The CDR3 loop is CSARPPGLTYEQYF. CDR3 in DNA: TGCAGTGCTAGGCCCCCAGGCTTGACCTACGAGCAGTACTTC.

This clonotype was seen ten or more times. V usage is TRBV12-3 or TRBV12-4 and J usage is TRBJ1-1; D unclear. The length of the CDR3 is 12 residues. With 5 bases removed from V and 4 bases from J, the gap between germline ends came to 8 bases. As DNA, the CDR3 is TGTGCCAGCAGTACCTTTGGCACTGAAGCTTTCTTT. Translated, it gives CASSTFGTEAFF.

The chain links TRBV20-1 to TRBJ1-1, with a weak D call TRBD1 (6 bases). V was trimmed by 1 base and J by 1 base, leaving 7 bases between them. The CDR3 covers 13 residues. Germline loops: CDR1 DFQATT, CDR2 SNEGSKA (reference sequence). The CDR3 is CSARVGANTEAFF. Here the CDR3 DNA reads TGCAGTGCTAGAGTGGGGGCGAACACTGAAGCTTTCTTT.

This clonotype occurred many times. The rearrangement links TRBV12-3 or TRBV12-4 to TRBJ1-1; the D is unclear. The CDR3 covers 14 residues. The V and J ends lost 0 bases and 1 base respectively, with 6 bases between them. The CDR3 here is CASSLAVRNTEAFF. The DNA for the CDR3 is TGTGCCAGCAGTTTAGCGGTGAGGAACACTGAAGCTTTCTTT.

The chain employs TRBV4-1 and TRBJ2-1, with D uncertain. V was cut by 8 bases and J by 2 bases, with 10 bases left in between. CDR1 is MGHRA, CDR2 YSYEKL, per germline. The CDR3 is 13 residues long. The CDR3 region is CASARIPYNEQFF. CDR3 bases: TGCGCCAGCGCTCGAATCCCCTACAATGAGCAGTTCTTC.

The rearrangement links TRBV20-1 to TRBJ2-7; D is ambiguous. This CDR3 comprises 12 residues. The V gene lost 6 bases and the J gene lost 1 base, with 10 bases spanning the gap. Germline CDR1 DFQATT, CDR2 SNEGSKA (reference sequence). CDR3 nucleotides: TGCAGTGCCAGGTTAGGTTCCTACGAGCAGTACTTC. The encoded protein is CSARLGSYEQYF.